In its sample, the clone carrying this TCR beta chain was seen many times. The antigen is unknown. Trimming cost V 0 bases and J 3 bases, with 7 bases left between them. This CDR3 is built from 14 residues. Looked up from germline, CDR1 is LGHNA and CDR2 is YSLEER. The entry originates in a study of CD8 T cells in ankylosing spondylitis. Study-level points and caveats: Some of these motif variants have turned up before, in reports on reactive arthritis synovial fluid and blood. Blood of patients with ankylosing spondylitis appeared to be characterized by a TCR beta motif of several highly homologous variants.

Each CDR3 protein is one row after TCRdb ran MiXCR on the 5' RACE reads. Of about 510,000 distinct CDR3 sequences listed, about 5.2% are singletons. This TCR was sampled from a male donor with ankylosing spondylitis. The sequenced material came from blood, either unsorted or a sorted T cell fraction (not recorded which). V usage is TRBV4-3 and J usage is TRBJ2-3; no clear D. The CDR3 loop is CASSQEWATDTQYF. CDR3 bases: TGCGCCAGCAGCCAAGAGTGGGCAACAGATACGCAGTATTTT.